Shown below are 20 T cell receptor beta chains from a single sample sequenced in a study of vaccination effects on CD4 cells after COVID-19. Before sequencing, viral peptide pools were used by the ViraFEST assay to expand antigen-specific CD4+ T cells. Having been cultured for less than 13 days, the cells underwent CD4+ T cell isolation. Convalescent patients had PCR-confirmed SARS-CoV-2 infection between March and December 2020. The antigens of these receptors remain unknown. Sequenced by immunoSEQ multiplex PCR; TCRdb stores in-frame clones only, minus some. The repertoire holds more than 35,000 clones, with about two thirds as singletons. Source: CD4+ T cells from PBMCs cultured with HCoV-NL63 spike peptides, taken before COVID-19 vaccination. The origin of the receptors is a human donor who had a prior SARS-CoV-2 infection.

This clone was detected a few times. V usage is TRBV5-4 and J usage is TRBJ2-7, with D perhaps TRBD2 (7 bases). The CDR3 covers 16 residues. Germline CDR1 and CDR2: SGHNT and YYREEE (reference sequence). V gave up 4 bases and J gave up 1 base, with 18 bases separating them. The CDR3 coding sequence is TGTGCCAGCAGCCCCCTGGGGGGGCTGGGATCCTACGAGCAGTACTTC. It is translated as CASSPLGGLGSYEQYF. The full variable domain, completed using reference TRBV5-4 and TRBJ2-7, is ETGVTQSPTHLIKTRGQQVTLRCSSQSGHNTVSWYQQALGQGPQFIFQYYREEENGRGNFPPRFSGLQFPNYSSELNVNALELDDSALYLCASSPLGGLGSYEQYFGPGTRLTVT.

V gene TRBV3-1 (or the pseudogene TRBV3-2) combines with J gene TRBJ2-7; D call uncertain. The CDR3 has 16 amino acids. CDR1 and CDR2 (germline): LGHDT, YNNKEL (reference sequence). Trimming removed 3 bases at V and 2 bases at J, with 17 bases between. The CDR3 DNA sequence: TGTGCCAGCAGCCACTACAACCAGGCTTGGCCCTACGAGCAGTACTTC. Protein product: CASSHYNQAWPYEQYF.

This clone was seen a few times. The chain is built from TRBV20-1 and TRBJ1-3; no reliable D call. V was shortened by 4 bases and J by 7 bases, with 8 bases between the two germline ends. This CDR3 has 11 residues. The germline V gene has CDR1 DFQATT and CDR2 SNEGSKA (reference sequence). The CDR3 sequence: CSATVLNTIYF. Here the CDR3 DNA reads TGCAGTGCTACTGTGCTGAACACCATATATTTT.

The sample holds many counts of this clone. CDR3 sequence (DNA): TGTGCCAGCAGCCGGAGGGGGGGTAGCTCCTACGAGCAGTACTTC. This gives the protein CASSRRGGSSYEQYF. The chain carries TRBV3-1 (or the pseudogene TRBV3-2) and TRBJ2-7, with a tentative D call TRBD2 (7 bases). V lost 4 bases and J 0 bases, leaving 13 bases between the germline ends. From germline, CDR1 is LGHDT and CDR2 YNNKEL (reference sequence). The CDR3 is 15 amino acids.

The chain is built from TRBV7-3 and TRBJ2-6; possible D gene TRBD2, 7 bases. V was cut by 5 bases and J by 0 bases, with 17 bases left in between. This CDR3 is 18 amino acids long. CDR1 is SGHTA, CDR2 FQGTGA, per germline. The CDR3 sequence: CASSPGGRGNSGANVLTF. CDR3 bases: TGTGCCAGCAGCCCCGGGGGGCGGGGGAACTCTGGGGCCAACGTCCTGACTTTC.

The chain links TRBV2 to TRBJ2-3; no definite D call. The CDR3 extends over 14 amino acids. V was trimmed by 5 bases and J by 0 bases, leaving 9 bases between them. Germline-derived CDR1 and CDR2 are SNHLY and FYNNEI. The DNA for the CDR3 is TGTGCCAGCAGTTCGTCCTTGAGCACAGATACGCAGTATTTT. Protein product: CASSSSLSTDTQYF.

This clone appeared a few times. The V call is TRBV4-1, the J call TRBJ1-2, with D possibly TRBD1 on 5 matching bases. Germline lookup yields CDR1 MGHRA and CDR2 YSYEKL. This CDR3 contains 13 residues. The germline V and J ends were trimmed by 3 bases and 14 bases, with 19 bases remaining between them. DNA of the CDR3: TGCGCCAGCAGCCAGGGGCGGGGACTCACCTTGACCTTC. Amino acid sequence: CASSQGRGLTLTF.

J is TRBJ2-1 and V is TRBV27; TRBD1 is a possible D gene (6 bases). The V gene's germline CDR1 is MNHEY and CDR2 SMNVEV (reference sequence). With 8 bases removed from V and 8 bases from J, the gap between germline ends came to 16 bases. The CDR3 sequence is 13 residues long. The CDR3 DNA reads TGTGCCAGCGTGAAAACAGGGTCCGATGAGCAGTTCTTC. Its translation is CASVKTGSDEQFF.

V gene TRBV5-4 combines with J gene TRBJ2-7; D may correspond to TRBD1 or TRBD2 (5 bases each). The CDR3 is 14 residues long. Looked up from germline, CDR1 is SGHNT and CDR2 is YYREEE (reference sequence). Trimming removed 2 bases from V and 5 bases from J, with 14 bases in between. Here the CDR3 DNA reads TGTGCCAGCAGCTTAACCGGGGCCGTAAACGAGCAGTACTTC. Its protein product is CASSLTGAVNEQYF.

CDR3 region: CASSLFGQMNTEAFF. CDR3 nucleotides: TGTGCCAGCAGTCTCTTTGGACAGATGAACACTGAAGCTTTCTTT. This chain links TRBV6-5 with TRBJ1-1; perhaps TRBD1 as D (6 bases). CDR1 and CDR2 from the germline V gene are MNHEY and SVGAGI. Deletions cut 5 bases from V and 0 bases from J, with 13 bases between. The CDR3 totals 15 residues.

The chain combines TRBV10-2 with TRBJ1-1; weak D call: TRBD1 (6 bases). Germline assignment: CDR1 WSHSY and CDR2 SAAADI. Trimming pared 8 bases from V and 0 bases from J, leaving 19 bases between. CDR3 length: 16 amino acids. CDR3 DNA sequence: TGCGCCAGCTCTAATTCCGGACAGCTTTTGAACACTGAAGCTTTCTTT. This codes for CASSNSGQLLNTEAFF.

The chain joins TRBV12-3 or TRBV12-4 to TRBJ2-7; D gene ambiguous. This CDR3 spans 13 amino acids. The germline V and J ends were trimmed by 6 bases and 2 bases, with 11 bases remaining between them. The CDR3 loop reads CASSLNPTYEQYF. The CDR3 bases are TGTGCCAGCAGCCTTAATCCTACCTACGAGCAGTACTTC.

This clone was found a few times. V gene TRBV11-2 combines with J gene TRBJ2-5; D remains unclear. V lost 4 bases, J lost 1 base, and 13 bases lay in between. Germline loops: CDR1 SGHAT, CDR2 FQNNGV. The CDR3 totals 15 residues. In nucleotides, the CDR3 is TGTGCCAGCAGCTCCCTGTCGGGTCGCCAAGAGACCCAGTACTTC. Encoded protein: CASSSLSGRQETQYF.

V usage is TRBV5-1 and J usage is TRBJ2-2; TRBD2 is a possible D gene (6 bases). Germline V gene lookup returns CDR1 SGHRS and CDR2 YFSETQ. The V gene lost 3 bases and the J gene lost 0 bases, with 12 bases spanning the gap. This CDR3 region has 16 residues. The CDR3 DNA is TGCGCCAGCAGCTCCGTGGTAGCGGCGAACACCGGGGAGCTGTTTTTT. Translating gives CASSSVVAANTGELFF.

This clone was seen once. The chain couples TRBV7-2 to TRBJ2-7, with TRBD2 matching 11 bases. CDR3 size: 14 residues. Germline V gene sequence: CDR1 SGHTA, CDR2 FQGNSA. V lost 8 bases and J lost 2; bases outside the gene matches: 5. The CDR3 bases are TGTGCCAGCCGCACGGGACTAGCGGCCTACGAGCAGTACTTC. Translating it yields CASRTGLAAYEQYF.

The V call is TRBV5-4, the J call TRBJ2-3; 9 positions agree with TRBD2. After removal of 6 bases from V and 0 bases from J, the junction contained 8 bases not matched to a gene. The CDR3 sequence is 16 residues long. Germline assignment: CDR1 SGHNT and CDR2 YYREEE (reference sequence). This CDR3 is CASNVAGDLSTDTQYF. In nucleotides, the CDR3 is TGTGCCAGCAACGTAGCGGGGGACCTTAGCACAGATACGCAGTATTTT.

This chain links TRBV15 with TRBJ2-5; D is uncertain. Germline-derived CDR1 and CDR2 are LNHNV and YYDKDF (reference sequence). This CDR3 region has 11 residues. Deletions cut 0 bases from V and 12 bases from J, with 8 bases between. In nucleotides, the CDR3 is TGTGCCACCAGCAGAGACTCGATAAAGTACTTC. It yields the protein CATSRDSIKYF.

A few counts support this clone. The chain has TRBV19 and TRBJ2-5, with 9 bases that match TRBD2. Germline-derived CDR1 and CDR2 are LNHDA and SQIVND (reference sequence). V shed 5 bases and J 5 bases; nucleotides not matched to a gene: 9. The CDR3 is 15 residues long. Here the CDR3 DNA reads TGTGCCAGTAGTTTCGCCGGGACTAGCTTGGAGACCCAGTACTTC. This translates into CASSFAGTSLETQYF.

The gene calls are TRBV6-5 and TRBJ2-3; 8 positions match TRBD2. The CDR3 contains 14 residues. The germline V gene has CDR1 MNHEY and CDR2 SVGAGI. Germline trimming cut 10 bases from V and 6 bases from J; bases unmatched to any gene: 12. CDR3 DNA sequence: TGTGCCATCTATCGGAGCGGGAGTCCCGATACGCAGTATTTT. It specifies CAIYRSGSPDTQYF.

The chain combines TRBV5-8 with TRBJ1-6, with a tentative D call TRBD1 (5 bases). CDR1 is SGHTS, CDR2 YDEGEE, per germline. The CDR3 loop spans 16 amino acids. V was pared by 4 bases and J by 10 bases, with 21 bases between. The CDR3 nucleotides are TGTGCCAGCAGCCCCTCCTCCGGGACCTCGAGGTCACCCCTCCACTTT. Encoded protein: CASSPSSGTSRSPLHF.